The present entry profiles one TCR beta chain with its context. As yet, its antigen is unknown. TCRdb keeps only in-frame clones here, not all; method: immunoSEQ multiplex PCR. The sample holds around 140,000 clones, roughly 92% seen once. The data derive from a study of T cell responses to AZD1222 COVID-19 vaccine. Across the study: Second-dose groups at about 4 or about 12 weeks were pooled. The study's findings and limits: Of spike-specific TCRs, nearly half reportedly target regions left unmutated in variants. Most donors were white British and more were female, and clonal diversity was possibly underestimated.

The CDR3 is 15 residues long. V gave up 9 bases and J gave up 0 bases, with 15 bases separating them. Germline V gene lookup returns CDR1 MRHNA and CDR2 SNTAGT. Sample: peripheral blood, taken on day 0 of AZD1222 vaccination. The chain joins TRBV6-4 to TRBJ1-3; D is ambiguous. The TCR sequence derives from an adult in good health. CDR3 coding DNA: TGTGCCAGTCCCGGGTCCTTACTCTCTGGAAACACCATATATTTT. Amino acids: CASPGSLLSGNTIYF.